This T cell receptor (beta chain) was sequenced for a study of control samples from healthy donors and cancer patients. Using immunoSEQ multiplex PCR, the repertoire was profiled, and TCRdb retains in-frame clones only, with some absent. The table has 85,000 to 95,000 clones, roughly four fifths seen once. V was shortened by 3 bases and J by 3 bases, with 12 bases between the two germline ends. The germline gives CDR1 SGHKS, CDR2 YYEKEE (reference sequence). CDR3 length equals 15 residues. The TCR comes from a woman in her sixties or seventies in good health. The sample was blood. V usage is TRBV5-5 and J usage is TRBJ2-2, with no clear D. The CDR3 sequence: CASSSTLVYTGELFF. CDR3 bases: TGTGCCAGCAGCTCTACTCTGGTGTACACCGGGGAGCTGTTTTTT.